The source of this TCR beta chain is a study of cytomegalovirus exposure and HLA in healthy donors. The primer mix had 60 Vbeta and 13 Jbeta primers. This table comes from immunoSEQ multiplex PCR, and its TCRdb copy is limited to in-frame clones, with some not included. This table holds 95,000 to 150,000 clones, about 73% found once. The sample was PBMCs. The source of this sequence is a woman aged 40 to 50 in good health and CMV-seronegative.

Here the CDR3 DNA reads TGTGCCAGCAGCGGAGACATTAGTCCTTCCTACGAGCAGTACTTC. Protein: CASSGDISPSYEQYF. The V call is TRBV9, the J call TRBJ2-7; D call uncertain. The CDR3 is 15 residues long. Germline assignment: CDR1 SGDLS and CDR2 YYNGEE. Trimming took off 3 bases at V and 1 base at J, with 14 bases between the two ends.